A selection of T cell receptor beta chains follows, all from one sample in a study of human T cells and chemical hapten exposure. TCRdb re-derived calls from the RACE reads in MiXCR, one entry per CDR3 protein. Of tens of thousands of distinct CDR3 sequences in the sample, 10% to 13% were seen once. The sample here was whole blood, taken in connection with sensitization to the hapten diphenylcyclopropenone (DPC). The receptors derive from a woman aged 45-65 years with alopecia areata. Some clones in this sample may be carry-over from other donors' samples. Both conserved end residues are part of each CDR3. A D gene is named only where the DNA matches it firmly. Clone size, where shown, is once, few, many, or a class for clones that have expanded.

J gene: TRBJ2-5; clone size: many; CDR3 length: 14; D gene: TRBD2; V gene: TRBV25-1; CDR3 DNA: TGTGCCAGCAGTGACGCGGGAGTTCGAGAGACCCAGTACTTC; CDR3 protein: CASSDAGVRETQYF
J gene: TRBJ2-7; clone size: many; CDR3 length: 13; D gene: TRBD1; V gene: TRBV3-1; CDR3 DNA: TGTGCCAGCAGCCAGGACAGGCCCGGCGAGCAGTACTTC; CDR3 protein: CASSQDRPGEQYF
J gene: TRBJ1-1; clone size: many; CDR3 length: 13; D gene: NA; V gene: TRBV9; CDR3 DNA: TGTGCCAGCAGCTCACGAAGGGGCACTGAAGCTTTCTTT; CDR3 protein: CASSSRRGTEAFF
J gene: TRBJ2-7; clone size: NA; CDR3 length: 14; D gene: NA; V gene: TRBV5-1; CDR3 DNA: TGCGCCAGCAGCTTGGTAGCCGCGGTCCACGAGCAGTACTTC; CDR3 protein: CASSLVAAVHEQYF
J gene: TRBJ2-1; clone size: many; CDR3 length: 18; D gene: TRBD2; V gene: TRBV12-3/TRBV12-4; CDR3 DNA: TGTGCCAGCAGGGGAGCGCCGGGACTAGCGGGGCTCTACAATGAGCAGTTCTTC; CDR3 protein: CASRGAPGLAGLYNEQFF
J gene: TRBJ2-7; clone size: many; CDR3 length: 16; D gene: TRBD2; V gene: TRBV7-9; CDR3 DNA: TGTGCCAGCAGCTTAGCGGTCGCGGGAGATGATTACGAGCAGTACTTC; CDR3 protein: CASSLAVAGDDYEQYF
J gene: TRBJ2-1; clone size: few; CDR3 length: 15; D gene: TRBD2; V gene: TRBV4-2; CDR3 DNA: TGTGCCAGCAGCCAAGATCTACTAGCGCTTAATGAGCAGTTCTTC; CDR3 protein: CASSQDLLALNEQFF
J gene: TRBJ2-5; clone size: many; CDR3 length: 15; D gene: TRBD2; V gene: TRBV29-1; CDR3 DNA: TGCAGCGTTGAGGGGGTCCTAGCGGGAGGAGAGACCCAGTACTTC; CDR3 protein: CSVEGVLAGGETQYF
J gene: TRBJ2-1; clone size: many; CDR3 length: 12; D gene: NA; V gene: TRBV3-1; CDR3 DNA: TGTGCCAGCAGCCAAGATAGAGATGAGCAGTTCTTC; CDR3 protein: CASSQDRDEQFF
J gene: TRBJ1-1; clone size: NA; CDR3 length: 15; D gene: TRBD1; V gene: TRBV10-1; CDR3 DNA: TGCGCCAGCAGTGAGGACGGGACAGGGTTGACTGAAGCTTTCTTT; CDR3 protein: CASSEDGTGLTEAFF
J gene: TRBJ1-2; clone size: NA; CDR3 length: 15; D gene: TRBD1; V gene: TRBV6-1; CDR3 DNA: TGTGCCAGCAGTGAAGGAAGGGGGACAGGACATGGCTACACCTTC; CDR3 protein: CASSEGRGTGHGYTF
J gene: TRBJ2-5; clone size: many; CDR3 length: 14; D gene: NA; V gene: TRBV11-2; CDR3 DNA: TGTGCCAGCAGCTTAGGGACAGCCCAAGAGACCCAGTACTTC; CDR3 protein: CASSLGTAQETQYF
J gene: TRBJ2-3; clone size: few; CDR3 length: 15; D gene: NA; V gene: TRBV19; CDR3 DNA: TGTGCCAGTAGAAACCCCGGCATCGGCACAGATACGCAGTATTTT; CDR3 protein: CASRNPGIGTDTQYF
J gene: TRBJ1-6; clone size: few; CDR3 length: 13; D gene: NA; V gene: TRBV20-1; CDR3 DNA: TGCAGTGCTTCCGCCGGGGCGAATTCACCCCTCCACTTT; CDR3 protein: CSASAGANSPLHF
J gene: TRBJ2-7; clone size: few; CDR3 length: 14; D gene: NA; V gene: TRBV12-3/TRBV12-4; CDR3 DNA: TGTGCCAGCAGTTTAGGCGGGACAGATTACGAGCAGTACTTC; CDR3 protein: CASSLGGTDYEQYF
J gene: TRBJ1-1; clone size: many; CDR3 length: 13; D gene: NA; V gene: TRBV12-3/TRBV12-4; CDR3 DNA: TGTGCCAGCAGGCCGACAGAGACAACTGAAGCTTTCTTT; CDR3 protein: CASRPTETTEAFF
J gene: TRBJ2-7; clone size: NA; CDR3 length: 11; D gene: TRBD2; V gene: TRBV27; CDR3 DNA: TGTGCCAGCAGTATGGGGGGGGACCAGTACTTC; CDR3 protein: CASSMGGDQYF
J gene: TRBJ1-1; clone size: few; CDR3 length: 14; D gene: NA; V gene: TRBV19; CDR3 DNA: TGTGCCAGTAGTATAGACGCAGCGAACACTGAAGCTTTCTTT; CDR3 protein: CASSIDAANTEAFF
J gene: TRBJ2-7; clone size: many; CDR3 length: 16; D gene: NA; V gene: TRBV21-1; CDR3 DNA: TGTGCCAGCAGCGGACCAGGGCGGACAGCCTCCTACGAGCAGTACTTC; CDR3 protein: CASSGPGRTASYEQYF
J gene: TRBJ1-2; clone size: many; CDR3 length: 14; D gene: NA; V gene: TRBV28; CDR3 DNA: TGTGCCAGCAGTCCCAGAAACCCAGTCTATGGCTACACCTTC; CDR3 protein: CASSPRNPVYGYTF
J gene: TRBJ2-7; clone size: few; CDR3 length: 14; D gene: TRBD1; V gene: TRBV6-6; CDR3 DNA: TGTGCCAGCAGTTACCTTACAGGGGCCTACGAGCAGTACTTC; CDR3 protein: CASSYLTGAYEQYF
J gene: TRBJ2-5; clone size: many; CDR3 length: 10; D gene: NA; V gene: TRBV20-1; CDR3 DNA: TGCAGTGCTACCCGAGAGACCCAGTACTTC; CDR3 protein: CSATRETQYF
J gene: TRBJ2-5; clone size: few; CDR3 length: 14; D gene: NA; V gene: TRBV19; CDR3 DNA: TGTGCCAGTAGTATGACAGCATCACAAGAGACCCAGTACTTC; CDR3 protein: CASSMTASQETQYF
J gene: TRBJ2-3; clone size: many; CDR3 length: 14; D gene: NA; V gene: TRBV19; CDR3 DNA: TGTGCTATCGGGGAAGGACCTAGCACAGATACGCAGTATTTT; CDR3 protein: CAIGEGPSTDTQYF
J gene: TRBJ1-2; clone size: many; CDR3 length: 15; D gene: NA; V gene: TRBV20-1; CDR3 DNA: TGCAGTGCTTCCCCTGCGGGGACGTTGAGCTATGGCTACACCTTC; CDR3 protein: CSASPAGTLSYGYTF
J gene: TRBJ1-1; clone size: NA; CDR3 length: 17; D gene: NA; V gene: TRBV5-1; CDR3 DNA: TGCGCCAGCAGCTTGGCGCCCTTGGGGGCCTCCCTGGGTGAAGCTTTCTTT; CDR3 protein: CASSLAPLGASLGEAFF
J gene: TRBJ1-4; clone size: NA; CDR3 length: 14; D gene: NA; V gene: TRBV7-9; CDR3 DNA: TGTGCCAGCAGCTTCCGGGACCCAAATGAAAAACTGTTTTTT; CDR3 protein: CASSFRDPNEKLFF
J gene: TRBJ1-5; clone size: NA; CDR3 length: 11; D gene: NA; V gene: TRBV21-1; CDR3 DNA: TGTGCCAGCAGCACCATACAGCCCCAGCATTTT; CDR3 protein: CASSTIQPQHF
J gene: TRBJ2-2; clone size: once; CDR3 length: 15; D gene: TRBD2; V gene: TRBV5-1; CDR3 DNA: TGCGCCAGCAGAGAGCGGGAGTGGGACACCGGGGAGCTGTTTTTT; CDR3 protein: CASREREWDTGELFF
J gene: TRBJ2-3; clone size: few; CDR3 length: 16; D gene: NA; V gene: TRBV5-5; CDR3 DNA: TGTGCCAGCAGCTTGTTACTCCCCCCTTTTACAGATACGCAGTATTTT; CDR3 protein: CASSLLLPPFTDTQYF
J gene: TRBJ2-5; clone size: many; CDR3 length: 14; D gene: NA; V gene: TRBV12-3/TRBV12-4; CDR3 DNA: TGTGCCAGCAGTTTGGGGAACAGGCAAGAGACCCAGTACTTC; CDR3 protein: CASSLGNRQETQYF
J gene: TRBJ1-5; clone size: NA; CDR3 length: 13; D gene: NA; V gene: TRBV20-1; CDR3 DNA: TGCAGTGCTAGGCGGGGGCCCCATCAGCCCCAGCATTTT; CDR3 protein: CSARRGPHQPQHF
J gene: TRBJ2-5; clone size: NA; CDR3 length: 14; D gene: NA; V gene: TRBV7-9; CDR3 DNA: TGTGCCAGCAGCCGTGATACGAGACAAGAGACCCAGTACTTC; CDR3 protein: CASSRDTRQETQYF
J gene: TRBJ2-2; clone size: many; CDR3 length: 17; D gene: TRBD2; V gene: TRBV7-3; CDR3 DNA: TGTGCCAGCAGCAGCACGACTAGCGGGAGGACCGGCGGGGAGCTGTTTTTT; CDR3 protein: CASSSTTSGRTGGELFF
J gene: TRBJ2-7; clone size: few; CDR3 length: 15; D gene: TRBD1; V gene: TRBV5-1; CDR3 DNA: TGCGCCAGCAGCTTGGGTCGTCAGGGGGTCGACGAGCAGTACTTC; CDR3 protein: CASSLGRQGVDEQYF
J gene: TRBJ2-6; clone size: NA; CDR3 length: 16; D gene: NA; V gene: TRBV7-6; CDR3 DNA: TGTGCCAGCAGCTTCCGCCCAGGGTCTGGGGCCAACGTCCTGACTTTC; CDR3 protein: CASSFRPGSGANVLTF
J gene: TRBJ2-1; clone size: few; CDR3 length: 16; D gene: TRBD2; V gene: TRBV6-1; CDR3 DNA: TGTGCCAGCAGTGAGCTAGCGGGGAGCTCCTACAATGAGCAGTTCTTC; CDR3 protein: CASSELAGSSYNEQFF
J gene: TRBJ2-1; clone size: many; CDR3 length: 11; D gene: NA; V gene: TRBV5-1; CDR3 DNA: TGCGCCAGCAGCTTGGTGGCTGAGCAGTTCTTC; CDR3 protein: CASSLVAEQFF
J gene: TRBJ1-6; clone size: many; CDR3 length: 12; D gene: NA; V gene: TRBV30; CDR3 DNA: TGTGCCGCTCGCTACAGGGATTCACCCCTCCACTTT; CDR3 protein: CAARYRDSPLHF
J gene: TRBJ2-3; clone size: many; CDR3 length: 15; D gene: TRBD2; V gene: TRBV20-1; CDR3 DNA: TGCAGTGCTAGAGTTGGGGCGGGAGGCACAGATACGCAGTATTTT; CDR3 protein: CSARVGAGGTDTQYF
J gene: TRBJ2-1; clone size: few; CDR3 length: 16; D gene: NA; V gene: TRBV18; CDR3 DNA: TGTGCCAGCTCACCGCTAGACCGACAAACTGTGGATGAGCAGTTCTTC; CDR3 protein: CASSPLDRQTVDEQFF
J gene: TRBJ2-7; clone size: many; CDR3 length: 11; D gene: NA; V gene: TRBV6-2/TRBV6-3; CDR3 DNA: TGTGCCAGCAGTTACGAGGACGAGCAGTACTTC; CDR3 protein: CASSYEDEQYF